The clone carrying this T cell receptor beta chain was counted a single time. These data are taken from a study of blood T cell repertoires in COVID-19. Study in general: Acute and convalescent COVID-19 specimens originated in the United States, Italy and Spain.

Study members were between about 18 and 95 years old and lived in some 22 US regions. Cohort assignment relied on participant-reported clinical history. As processed by the authors: Reference gene primer amplification yielded estimated nucleated cell counts. Some clones are missing from TCRdb's copy, which holds only in-frame ones; the method was immunoSEQ multiplex PCR. V and J calls and clone size are those listed in that table; D and trimming were worked out from the DNA. The sample consists of some 250,000 clones, about 89% of them appearing once. The CDR3 is made up of 15 amino acids. The germline V gene encodes CDR1 DFQATT and CDR2 SNEGSKA (reference sequence). With V trimmed by 3 bases and J by 5 bases, 11 bases remained unmatched.

The TCR comes from a human donor in a cohort exposed to, infected with or recovered from COVID-19 (not recorded which). The donor label of this sample is uncertain. What was sequenced was PBMCs or T cells enriched from blood (not recorded which). The chain has TRBV20-1 and TRBJ2-5; 8 nucleotides match TRBD2. The CDR3 DNA is TGCAGTGCTAGTGTATCCGGGGGGGTAATTGAGACCCAGTACTTC. Amino acid sequence: CSASVSGGVIETQYF.